Shown below are 17 T cell receptor beta chains from a single sample sequenced in a study of tumor-infiltrating lymphocytes in primary liver carcinoma (dated by TCRdb to about 2017). Total RNA and DNA were co-extracted without cell sorting from around 20-30 mg of bulk tissue using the AllPrep DNA/RNA mini kit. Instrument on record: Illumina HiSeq 2500. TCRbeta-specific cDNA was reverse-transcribed from 500 ng total RNA using a constant-region primer and ProtoScript II reverse transcriptase. Construction of the TCRbeta libraries relied on three nested rounds of multiplex PCR, following a slightly modified ARM-PCR procedure. Multiplex TRBV1-TRBV30 forward primers and a Cbeta reverse primer were used in the first two PCR rounds, each of which was run for around 10 cycles. TCRdb took the public reads, trimmed them with fastp at Q25, ran MiXCR for clone calling and kept in-frame beta chains. Here each entry gathers all rows of one CDR3 protein and keeps the most common genes and DNA. Recorded for this sample are around 26,000 distinct CDR3 sequences; 60% to 85% of them occurred a single time. The ten top clones hold 46% of the sample.

The sequenced sample consisted of liver tumor tissue from sampling region 3. In light of the paper, this sample's cell subset or site label describes: tumor region T3, left-lateral pole. These receptors were collected from a man aged 40-50 years with primary liver carcinoma and hepatitis B virus infection.

Notes on this clonotype: A read error may produce the germline difference seen at one junction end. The gene calls are TRBV28 and TRBJ2-1; D call uncertain. Germline loops: CDR1 MDHEN, CDR2 SYDVKM. This CDR3 is 15 amino acids long. CDR3 amino acids: CASSPPPSSYNEHLF. CDR3 DNA sequence: TGTGCCAGCAGCCCCCCTCCCAGCTCCTACAATGAGCATCTCTTC.

Only one count was recorded for this clonotype. This rearrangement joins TRBV6-1 to TRBJ1-2, with D unresolved. The CDR3 loop spans 13 amino acids. Germline CDR1 and CDR2: MNHNS and SASEGT. The CDR3 spells CTNSERASNGYTF. CDR3 sequence (DNA): TGTACCAACAGTGAACGGGCGTCTAATGGCTACACCTTC.

On this clonotype: Here the CDR3 omits its conserved ending phenylalanine or tryptophan, so a read error is the likely source. The rearrangement uses TRBV4-2 and TRBJ2-7; TRBD2 matches 11 bases. The CDR3 has 18 residues. V was clipped by 7 bases and J by 5 bases; unmatched bases: 19. CDR1 and CDR2 from the germline V gene are LGHNA and YNFKEQ. CDR3 loop: CASTGKPGLAGGPHEQYS. The CDR3 coding sequence is TGTGCCAGCACTGGAAAACCGGGATTAGCGGGAGGGCCACACGAGCAGTACTCC.

The sample holds a few counts of this clonotype. This sequence joins TRBV28 and TRBJ2-7, with D perhaps TRBD1 or TRBD2 (5 bases each). The germline CDR1 and CDR2 sequences are MDHEN and SYDVKM. The CDR3 extends over 15 amino acids. V lost 5 bases to trimming and J lost 1 base, with 15 bases between them. CDR3 amino acids: CASSRGRQGSYEQYF. CDR3 nucleotide sequence: TGTGCCAGCAGTAGGGGACGGCAGGGATCCTACGAGCAGTACTTC.

As concerns this clonotype: The junction departs from germline at one end; a sequencing error may be responsible. The V call is TRBV6-5, the J call TRBJ2-7; 9 nucleotides line up with TRBD1. This CDR3 is 15 amino acids long. Germline V gene data show CDR1 as MNHEY and CDR2 as SVGAGI. DNA of the CDR3: TGTGCCAGCAGGGGATCTAAACAGGGGGCCTACGAGCAATACTTC. Amino acids: CASRGSKQGAYEQYF.

This clonotype appeared once. One end of the junction is discordant with germline, which a read error may explain. The rearrangement joins TRBV6-2 or TRBV6-3 to TRBJ2-1, with TRBD2 matching over 7 bases. The CDR3 runs 16 residues. CDR1 is MNHEY, CDR2 SVGEGT, per germline. This CDR3 is CASRPWGSGKDNEQFF. The CDR3 DNA is TGTGCCAGCAGACCCTGGGGGAGCGGGAAGGACAATGAGCAATTCTTC.

With respect to this clonotype: This likely comes from a read error, as the CDR3 has no conserved phenylalanine or tryptophan at its end. The genes are TRBV6-1 and TRBJ2-7, with a tentative D call TRBD2 (6 bases). V lost 11 bases and J 5 bases, leaving 22 bases between the germline ends. This CDR3 is built from 14 residues. Germline lookup yields CDR1 MNHNS and CDR2 SASEGT. This CDR3 reads CAAKPVGSYHEQYL. The CDR3 DNA sequence: TGTGCCGCTAAACCCGTCGGGAGCTACCACGAGCAGTACTTA.

In regard to this clonotype: Because the CDR3 is missing its conserved closing phenylalanine or tryptophan, this is likely a read error. The CDR3 region is CTSSPGQGSYNEQFL. As DNA, the CDR3 is TGTACCAGTAGCCCAGGACAGGGTTCTTACAATGAGCAGTTCCTC. The chain joins TRBV5-5 to TRBJ2-1, with 8 bases matching TRBD1. The CDR3 contains 15 residues. Per germline, CDR1 SGHKS and CDR2 YYEKEE (reference sequence).

In regard to this clonotype: No conserved phenylalanine or tryptophan is present at the end of the CDR3, so a read error is the likely explanation. V and J are TRBV12-3 or TRBV12-4 and TRBJ2-7, with 7 positions matching TRBD2. With 6 bases clipped from V and 2 bases from J, the junction kept 10 bases outside the gene matches. This CDR3 has 15 amino acids. As DNA, the CDR3 is TGTGCCAGCAGCCGAGGGTCGGGGGGACCCTACGAGCAGTACTCC. Its translation: CASSRGSGGPYEQYS.

As regards this clonotype: Sequence at one end of the junction differs from germline and may be a read error. The chain employs TRBV11-2 and TRBJ2-5; the match to TRBD2 covers 8 bases. Germline CDR1 is SGHAT and CDR2 is FQNNGV. The CDR3 is 16 amino acids. CDR3 nucleotides: TGTGCCAACAGCCTAACTCATGGCGGGGGGAAGGAGACCCAGTACTTC. Translation: CANSLTHGGGKETQYF.

Regarding this clonotype: A much larger clone is a single base away; this may be a read error. The rearrangement joins TRBV5-1 to TRBJ1-2; D call uncertain. The length of the CDR3 is 14 residues. From germline, CDR1 is SGHRS and CDR2 YFSETQ. Trimming took 5 bases from V and 5 from J, leaving 16 bases between them. CDR3 in DNA: TGCGCCAGCAGACGGGAGCTTATGGAGTATGGCTACACCTTC. Protein: CASRRELMEYGYTF.

This clonotype was seen just once. A junction boundary mismatches the germline segment, possibly from a read error. This rearrangement joins TRBV11-2 to TRBJ2-5; perhaps TRBD2 as D (6 bases). This CDR3 has 16 amino acids. The germline V gene encodes CDR1 SGHAT and CDR2 FQNNGV. CDR3 protein: CANSQTPGGAKETQYF. As DNA, the CDR3 is TGTGCCAACAGCCAAACACCTGGCGGGGCGAAAGAGACACAGTACTTC.

A remark on this clonotype: One base away lies a much larger clone, so this may be a sequencing read error. The chain combines TRBV6-1 with TRBJ2-2, with D uncertain. Germline loops: CDR1 MNHNS, CDR2 SASEGT. The V end lost 4 bases, the J end lost 7 bases, and 4 bases lay between the germline ends. The CDR3 has 11 residues. The CDR3 spells CASSVVGELFF. The CDR3 DNA is TGTGCCAGCAGTGTCGTCGGGGAGCTGTTTTTT.

V and J are TRBV4-3 and TRBJ2-1; no clear D gene. This CDR3 is built from 15 residues. Germline CDR1 and CDR2: LGHNA and YSLEER. This CDR3 is CISSYQRSSYNEQFF. CDR3 coding DNA: TGCATCAGCAGTTACCAAAGGAGCTCCTACAATGAGCAGTTCTTC.

Of note for this clonotype: Germline is not matched at one junction end, which may reflect a read error. The genes are TRBV10-3 and TRBJ2-3; 11 nucleotides align to TRBD2. CDR3 length: 18 amino acids. CDR1 and CDR2 from the germline V gene are ENHRY and SYGVKD. CDR3 in amino acids: CAIGEALRLAGTTDTQYF. As DNA, the CDR3 is TGTGCCATCGGTGAAGCCCTCCGACTAGCGGGAACCACAGATACGCAGTATTTT.

The chain links TRBV5-1 to TRBJ2-7, with D possibly being TRBD1 or TRBD2 (6 bases each). The CDR3 extends over 16 amino acids. Trimming cost V 4 bases and J 2 bases, with 19 bases left between them. Germline-derived CDR1 and CDR2 are SGHRS and YFSETQ. In DNA form, the CDR3 reads TGCGCCAGCAGCCGGGAACCGGGGGCGCCGGCCTACGAGCAGTACTTC. It yields the protein CASSREPGAPAYEQYF.

This clonotype was recorded at least ten times. This chain uses TRBV5-1 with TRBJ2-7, with D tentatively TRBD1 (6 bases). The CDR3 totals 14 residues. With 0 bases removed from V and 7 bases from J, the gap between germline ends came to 14 bases. Germline CDR1 and CDR2: SGHRS and YFSETQ. CDR3 region: CASSLDRVVREQYF. In DNA, the CDR3 is TGCGCCAGCAGCTTGGACAGGGTGGTCCGAGAGCAGTACTTC. Complete variable domain (other parts from reference TRBV5-1 and TRBJ2-7): KAGVTQTPRYLIKTRGQQVTLSCSPISGHRSVSWYQQTPGQGLQFLFEYFSETQRNKGNFPGRFSGRQFSNSRSEMNVSTLELGDSALYLCASSLDRVVREQYFGPGTRLTVT.